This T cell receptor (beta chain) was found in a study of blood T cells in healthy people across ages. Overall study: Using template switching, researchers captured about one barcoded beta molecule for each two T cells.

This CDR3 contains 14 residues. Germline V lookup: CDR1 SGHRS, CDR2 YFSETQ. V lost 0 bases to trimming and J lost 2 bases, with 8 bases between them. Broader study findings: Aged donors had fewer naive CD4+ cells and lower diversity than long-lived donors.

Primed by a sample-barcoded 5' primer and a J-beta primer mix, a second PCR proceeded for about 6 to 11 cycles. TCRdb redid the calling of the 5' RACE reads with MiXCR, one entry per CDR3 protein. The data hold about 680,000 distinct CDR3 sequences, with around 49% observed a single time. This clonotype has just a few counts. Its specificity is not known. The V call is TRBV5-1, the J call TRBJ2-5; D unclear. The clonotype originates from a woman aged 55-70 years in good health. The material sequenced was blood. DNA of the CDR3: TGCGCCAGCAGCTTGGAGAGTTTGCAAGAGACCCAGTACTTC. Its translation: CASSLESLQETQYF.